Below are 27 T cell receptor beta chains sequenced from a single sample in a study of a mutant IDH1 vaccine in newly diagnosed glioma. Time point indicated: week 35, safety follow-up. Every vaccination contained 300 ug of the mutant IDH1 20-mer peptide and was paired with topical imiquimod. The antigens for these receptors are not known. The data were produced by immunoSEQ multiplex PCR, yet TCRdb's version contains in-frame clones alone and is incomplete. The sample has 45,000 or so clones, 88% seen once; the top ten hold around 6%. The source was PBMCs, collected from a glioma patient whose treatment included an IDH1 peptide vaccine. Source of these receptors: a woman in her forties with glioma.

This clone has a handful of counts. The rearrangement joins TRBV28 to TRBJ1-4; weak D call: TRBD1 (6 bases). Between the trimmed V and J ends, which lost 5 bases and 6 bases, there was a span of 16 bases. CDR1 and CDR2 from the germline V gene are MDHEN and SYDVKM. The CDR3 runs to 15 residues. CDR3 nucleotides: TGTGCCAGCAGTCTTACAGGGAATGGCGATGAAAAACTGTTTTTT. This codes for CASSLTGNGDEKLFF.

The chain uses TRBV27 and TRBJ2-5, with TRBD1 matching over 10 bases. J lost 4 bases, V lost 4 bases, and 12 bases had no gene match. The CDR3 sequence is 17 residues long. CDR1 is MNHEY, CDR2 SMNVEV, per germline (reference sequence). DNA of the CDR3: TGTGCCAGCAGTTCCCGATCGACAGGGGGCTCCAGAGAGACCCAGTACTTC. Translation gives CASSSRSTGGSRETQYF.

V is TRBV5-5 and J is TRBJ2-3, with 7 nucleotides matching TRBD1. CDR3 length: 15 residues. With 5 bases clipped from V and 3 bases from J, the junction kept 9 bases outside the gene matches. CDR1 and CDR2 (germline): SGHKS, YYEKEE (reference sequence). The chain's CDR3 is CASSFRGPVTDTQYF. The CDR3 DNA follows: TGTGCCAGCAGTTTTAGGGGGCCGGTTACAGATACGCAGTATTTT.

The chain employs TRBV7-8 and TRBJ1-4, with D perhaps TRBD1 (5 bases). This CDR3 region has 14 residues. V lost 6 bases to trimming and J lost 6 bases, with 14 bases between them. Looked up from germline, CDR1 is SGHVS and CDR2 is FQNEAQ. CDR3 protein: CASRVGTHDEKLFF. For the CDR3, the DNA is TGTGCCAGCAGGGTAGGGACGCATGATGAAAAACTGTTTTTT.

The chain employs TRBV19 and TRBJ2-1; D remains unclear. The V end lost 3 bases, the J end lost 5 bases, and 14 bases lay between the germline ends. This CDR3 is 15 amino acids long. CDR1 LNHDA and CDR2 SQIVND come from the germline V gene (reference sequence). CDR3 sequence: CASSIQRVANNEQFF. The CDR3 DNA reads TGTGCCAGTAGTATCCAGAGAGTAGCCAACAATGAGCAGTTCTTC.

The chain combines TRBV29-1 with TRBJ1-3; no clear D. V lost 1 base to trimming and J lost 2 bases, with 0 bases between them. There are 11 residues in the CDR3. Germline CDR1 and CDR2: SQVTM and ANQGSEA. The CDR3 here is CSVEAGNTIYF. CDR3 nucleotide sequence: TGCAGCGTTGAAGCTGGAAACACCATATATTTT. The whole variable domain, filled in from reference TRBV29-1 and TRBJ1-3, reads SAVISQKPSRDICQRGTSLTIQCQVDSQVTMMFWYRQQPGQSLTLIATANQGSEATYESGFVIDKFPISRPNLTFSTLTVSNMSPEDSSIYLCSVEAGNTIYFGEGSWLTVV.

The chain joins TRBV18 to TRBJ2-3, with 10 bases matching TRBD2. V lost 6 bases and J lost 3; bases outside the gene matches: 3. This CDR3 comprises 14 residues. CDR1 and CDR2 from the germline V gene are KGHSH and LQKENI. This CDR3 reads CASSPGLATDTQYF. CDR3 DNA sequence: TGTGCCAGCTCTCCGGGACTAGCGACAGATACGCAGTATTTT.

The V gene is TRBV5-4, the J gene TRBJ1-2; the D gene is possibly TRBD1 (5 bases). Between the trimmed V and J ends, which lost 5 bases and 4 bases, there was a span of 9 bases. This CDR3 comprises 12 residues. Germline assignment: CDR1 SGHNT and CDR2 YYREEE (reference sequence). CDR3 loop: CASRGVGYGYTF. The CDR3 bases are TGTGCCAGCAGGGGGGTAGGCTATGGCTACACCTTC. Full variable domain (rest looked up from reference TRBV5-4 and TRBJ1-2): ETGVTQSPTHLIKTRGQQVTLRCSSQSGHNTVSWYQQALGQGPQFIFQYYREEENGRGNFPPRFSGLQFPNYSSELNVNALELDDSALYLCASRGVGYGYTFGSGTRLTVV.

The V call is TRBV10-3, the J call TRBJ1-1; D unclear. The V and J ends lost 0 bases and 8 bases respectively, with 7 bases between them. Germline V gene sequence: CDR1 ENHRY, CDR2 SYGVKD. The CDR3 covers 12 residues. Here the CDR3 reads CAISESGWEAFF. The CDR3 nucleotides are TGTGCCATCAGTGAGTCAGGGTGGGAAGCTTTCTTT.

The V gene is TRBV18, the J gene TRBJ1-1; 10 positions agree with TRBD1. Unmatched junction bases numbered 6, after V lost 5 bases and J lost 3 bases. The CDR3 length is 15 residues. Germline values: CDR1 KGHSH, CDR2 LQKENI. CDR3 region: CASSYGTGAYTEAFF. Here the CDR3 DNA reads TGTGCCAGCTCATACGGGACAGGGGCCTACACTGAAGCTTTCTTT.

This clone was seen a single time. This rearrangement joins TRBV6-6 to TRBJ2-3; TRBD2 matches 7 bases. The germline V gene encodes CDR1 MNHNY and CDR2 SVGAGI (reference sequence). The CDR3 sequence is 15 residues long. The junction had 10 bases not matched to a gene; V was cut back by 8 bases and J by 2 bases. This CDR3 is CASALLAGATDTQYF. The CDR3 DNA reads TGTGCCAGCGCTCTCCTGGCGGGAGCCACAGATACGCAGTATTTT.

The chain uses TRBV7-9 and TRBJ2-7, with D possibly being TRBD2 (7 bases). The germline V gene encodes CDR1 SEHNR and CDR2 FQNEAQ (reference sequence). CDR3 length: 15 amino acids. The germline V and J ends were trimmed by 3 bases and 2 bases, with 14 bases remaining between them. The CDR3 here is CASSFRGGEPYEQYF. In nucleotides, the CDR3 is TGTGCCAGCAGCTTTAGGGGGGGCGAACCCTACGAGCAGTACTTC.

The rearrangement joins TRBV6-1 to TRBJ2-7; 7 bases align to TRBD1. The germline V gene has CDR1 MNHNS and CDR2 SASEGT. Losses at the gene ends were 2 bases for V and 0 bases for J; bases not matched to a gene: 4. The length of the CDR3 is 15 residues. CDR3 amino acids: CASSELGDSSYEQYF. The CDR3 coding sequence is TGTGCCAGCAGTGAATTGGGGGACAGCTCCTACGAGCAGTACTTC.

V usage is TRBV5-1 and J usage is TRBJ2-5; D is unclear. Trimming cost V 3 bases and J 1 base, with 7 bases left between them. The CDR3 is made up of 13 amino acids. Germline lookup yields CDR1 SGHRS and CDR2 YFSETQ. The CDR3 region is CASSWAVQETQYF. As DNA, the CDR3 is TGCGCCAGCAGCTGGGCAGTCCAAGAGACCCAGTACTTC.

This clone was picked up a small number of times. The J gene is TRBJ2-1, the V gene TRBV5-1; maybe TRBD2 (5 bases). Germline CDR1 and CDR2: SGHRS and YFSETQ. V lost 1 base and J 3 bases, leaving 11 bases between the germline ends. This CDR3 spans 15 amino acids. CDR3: CASSLRADNYNEQFF. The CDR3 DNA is TGCGCCAGCAGCTTGAGAGCGGATAACTACAATGAGCAGTTCTTC. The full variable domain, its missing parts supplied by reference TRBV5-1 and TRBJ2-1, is KAGVTQTPRYLIKTRGQQVTLSCSPISGHRSVSWYQQTPGQGLQFLFEYFSETQRNKGNFPGRFSGRQFSNSRSEMNVSTLELGDSALYLCASSLRADNYNEQFFGPGTRLTVL.

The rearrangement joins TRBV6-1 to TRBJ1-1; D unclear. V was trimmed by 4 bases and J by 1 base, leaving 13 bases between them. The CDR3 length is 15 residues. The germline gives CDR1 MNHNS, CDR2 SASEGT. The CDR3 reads CASSGTWDKNTEAFF. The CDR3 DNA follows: TGTGCCAGCAGTGGGACGTGGGATAAGAACACTGAAGCTTTCTTT.

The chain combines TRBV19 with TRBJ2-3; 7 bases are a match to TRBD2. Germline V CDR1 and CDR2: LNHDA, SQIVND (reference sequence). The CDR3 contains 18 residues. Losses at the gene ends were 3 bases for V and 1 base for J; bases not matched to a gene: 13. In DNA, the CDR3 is TGTGCCAGTAGTATCGGGAGAGCGGGGCCCGGTGGCACAGATACGCAGTATTTT. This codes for CASSIGRAGPGGTDTQYF.

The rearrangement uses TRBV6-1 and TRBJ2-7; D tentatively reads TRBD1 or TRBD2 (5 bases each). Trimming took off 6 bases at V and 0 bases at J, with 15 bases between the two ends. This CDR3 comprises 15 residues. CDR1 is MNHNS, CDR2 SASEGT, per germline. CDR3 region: CASSLGTLLSYEQYF. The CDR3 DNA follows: TGTGCCAGCAGCCTAGGGACGCTCCTCTCCTACGAGCAGTACTTC.

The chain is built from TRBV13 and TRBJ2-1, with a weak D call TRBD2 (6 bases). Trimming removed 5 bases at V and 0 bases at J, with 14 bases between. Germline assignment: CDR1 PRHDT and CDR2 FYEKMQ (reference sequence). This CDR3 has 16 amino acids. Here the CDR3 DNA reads TGTGCCAGCAGCCTTCCGGGACTGAGCTCCTACAATGAGCAGTTCTTC. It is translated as CASSLPGLSSYNEQFF.

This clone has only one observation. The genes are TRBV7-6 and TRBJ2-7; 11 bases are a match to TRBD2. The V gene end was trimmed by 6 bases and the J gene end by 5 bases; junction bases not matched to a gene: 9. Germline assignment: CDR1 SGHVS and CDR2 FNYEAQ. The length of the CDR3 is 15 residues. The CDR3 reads CASSRSGGASHEQYF. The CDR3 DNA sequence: TGTGCCAGCAGTCGTAGCGGGGGGGCAAGCCACGAGCAGTACTTC.

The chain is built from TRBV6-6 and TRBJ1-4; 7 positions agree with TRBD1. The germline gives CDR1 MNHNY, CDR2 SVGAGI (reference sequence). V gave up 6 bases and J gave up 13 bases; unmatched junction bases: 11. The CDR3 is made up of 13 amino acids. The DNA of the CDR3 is TGTGCCAGCAGCCCACAGGGGAATCTTGGACTGTTTTTT. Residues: CASSPQGNLGLFF.

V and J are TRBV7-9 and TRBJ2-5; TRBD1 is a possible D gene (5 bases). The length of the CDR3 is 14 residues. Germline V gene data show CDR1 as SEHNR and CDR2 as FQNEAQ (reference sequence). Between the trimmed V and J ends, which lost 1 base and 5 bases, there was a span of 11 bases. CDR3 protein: CASSLGGRWETQYF. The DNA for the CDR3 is TGTGCCAGCAGCTTAGGGGGCCGGTGGGAGACCCAGTACTTC.

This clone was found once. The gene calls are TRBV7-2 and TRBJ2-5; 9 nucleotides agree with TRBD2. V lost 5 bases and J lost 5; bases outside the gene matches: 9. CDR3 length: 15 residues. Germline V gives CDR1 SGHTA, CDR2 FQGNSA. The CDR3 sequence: CASSRSGGPGETQYF. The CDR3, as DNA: TGTGCCAGCAGCCGCAGCGGGGGGCCTGGGGAGACCCAGTACTTC.

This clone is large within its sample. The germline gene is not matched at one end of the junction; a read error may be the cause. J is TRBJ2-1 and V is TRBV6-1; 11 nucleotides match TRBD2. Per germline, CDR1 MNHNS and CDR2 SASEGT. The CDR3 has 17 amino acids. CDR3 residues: CASSKARVAGGLNEQFF. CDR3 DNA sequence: TGTGCCAGCAGTAAAGCCAGAGTAGCGGGGGGGCTTAATGAGCAGTTCTTC.

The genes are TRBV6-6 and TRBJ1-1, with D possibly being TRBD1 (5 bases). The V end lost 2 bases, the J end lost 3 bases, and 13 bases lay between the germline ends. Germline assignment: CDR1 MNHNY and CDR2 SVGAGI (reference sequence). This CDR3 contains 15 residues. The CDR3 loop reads CASSYGAPGYTEAFF. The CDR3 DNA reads TGTGCCAGCAGTTACGGCGCTCCAGGGTACACTGAAGCTTTCTTT.

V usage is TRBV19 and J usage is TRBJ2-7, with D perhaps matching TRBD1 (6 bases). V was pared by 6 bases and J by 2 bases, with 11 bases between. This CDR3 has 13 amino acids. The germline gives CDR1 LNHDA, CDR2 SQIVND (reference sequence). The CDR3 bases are TGTGCCAGTAGCTCCAGGGGAACCTACGAGCAGTACTTC. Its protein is CASSSRGTYEQYF.

CDR3 region: CASSVGGLADQETQYF. Written as DNA, the CDR3 is TGTGCCAGCAGCGTAGGCGGGCTAGCGGACCAAGAGACCCAGTACTTC. The rearrangement uses TRBV9 and TRBJ2-5; TRBD2 matches 7 bases. The V gene end was trimmed by 0 bases and the J gene end by 0 bases; junction bases not matched to a gene: 5. Germline V lookup: CDR1 SGDLS, CDR2 YYNGEE. The CDR3 runs 16 residues.